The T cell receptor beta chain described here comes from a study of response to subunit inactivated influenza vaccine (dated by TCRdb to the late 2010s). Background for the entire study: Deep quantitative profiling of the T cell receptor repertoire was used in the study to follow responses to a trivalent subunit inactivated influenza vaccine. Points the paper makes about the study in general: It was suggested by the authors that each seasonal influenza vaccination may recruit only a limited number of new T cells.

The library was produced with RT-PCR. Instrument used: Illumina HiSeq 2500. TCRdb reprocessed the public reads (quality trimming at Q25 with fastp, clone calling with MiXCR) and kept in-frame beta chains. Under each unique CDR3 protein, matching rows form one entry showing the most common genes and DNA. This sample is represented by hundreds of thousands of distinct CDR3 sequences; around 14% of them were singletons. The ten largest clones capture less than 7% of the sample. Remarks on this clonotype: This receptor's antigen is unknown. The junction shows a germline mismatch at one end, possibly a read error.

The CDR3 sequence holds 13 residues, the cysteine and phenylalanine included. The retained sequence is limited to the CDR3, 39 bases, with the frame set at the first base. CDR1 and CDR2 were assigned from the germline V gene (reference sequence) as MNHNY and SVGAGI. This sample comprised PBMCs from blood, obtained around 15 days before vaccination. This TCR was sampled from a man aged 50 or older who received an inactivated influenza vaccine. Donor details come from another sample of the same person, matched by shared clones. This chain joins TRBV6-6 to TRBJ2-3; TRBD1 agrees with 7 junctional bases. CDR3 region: CASRDQGTATQYF. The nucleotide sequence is TGTGCCAGCAGAGACCAGGGGACAGCTACGCAGTATTTT.